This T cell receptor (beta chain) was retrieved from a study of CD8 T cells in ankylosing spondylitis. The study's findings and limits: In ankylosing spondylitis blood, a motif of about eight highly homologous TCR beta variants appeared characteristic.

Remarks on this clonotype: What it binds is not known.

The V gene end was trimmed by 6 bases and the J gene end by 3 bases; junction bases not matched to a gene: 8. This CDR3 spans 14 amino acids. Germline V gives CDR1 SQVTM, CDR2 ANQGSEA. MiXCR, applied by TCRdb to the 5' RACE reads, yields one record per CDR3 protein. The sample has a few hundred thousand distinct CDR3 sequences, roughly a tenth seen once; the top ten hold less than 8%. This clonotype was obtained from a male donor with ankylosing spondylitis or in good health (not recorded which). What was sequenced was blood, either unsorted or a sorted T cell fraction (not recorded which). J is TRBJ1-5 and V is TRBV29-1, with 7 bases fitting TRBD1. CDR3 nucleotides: TGCAGCGTGTCCCAGGGGGGTAACAATCAGCCCCAGCATTTT. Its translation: CSVSQGGNNQPQHF. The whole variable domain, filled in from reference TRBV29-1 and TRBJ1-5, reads SAVISQKPSRDICQRGTSLTIQCQVDSQVTMMFWYRQQPGQSLTLIATANQGSEATYESGFVIDKFPISRPNLTFSTLTVSNMSPEDSSIYLCSVSQGGNNQPQHFGDGTRLSIL.